Listed here is a single TCR beta chain. The antigen remains unidentified. The sample is drawn from a study of T-cell memory formation after mild COVID-19. Turning to the study itself: TCR clusters mostly belonged to single donors. Notes on the study in general: For contracting clones, CD4+ ones sat mainly in CM and EM, CD8+ in EMRA. Some clones that responded were present in memory (sampled pre-infection), which suggests cross-reactive memory joined.

After 5'RACE with constant-segment primers, TCR alpha and TCR beta cDNA libraries carrying sample barcodes and UMIs were obtained. TCRdb used MiXCR to reprocess the 5' RACE reads, holding one entry per CDR3 protein. The data contain approximately 260,000 distinct CDR3 sequences, over 15% of them singletons. V shed 4 bases, J shed 7 bases, and the junction held 7 bases outside the gene matches. The CDR3 has 17 amino acids. Sequenced sample: PBMCs or a T cell subset sorted from them (not recorded which). This clonotype originated in a man aged 18 to 29 who had mild COVID-19 (a few samples of this study predate the infection). Cell type and time point are not known. The chain is built from TRBV12-3 or TRBV12-4 and TRBJ2-2; 15 positions agree with TRBD2. CDR3 sequence: CASSSRGLAGGRGELFF. The CDR3 coding sequence is TGTGCCAGCAGTTCGCGGGGACTAGCGGGGGGCCGCGGGGAGCTGTTTTTT.